This T cell receptor (beta chain) was retrieved from a study of blood T cells in healthy people across ages. General study points: It was held that the diversity estimates obtained from one million T cells were underestimates.

Roughly 10 milliliters was the volume of peripheral blood drawn from each donor. Total RNA, at least 6 micrograms per sample, came from PBMCs. A word on this clonotype: Its antigen remains unidentified. A junction end diverges from the germline sequence, so it may reflect a read error.

With a J-beta primer mix and a sample-barcoded 5' primer, a second PCR ran roughly 6 to 12 cycles. Carrying 12 random nucleotides, a template-switch adaptor labeled each individual cDNA molecule. From the 5' RACE reads, TCRdb called clonotypes with MiXCR, one entry per CDR3 protein. The profile shows 850,000 to 1,300,000 distinct CDR3 sequences, over 35% of them singletons. There are 13 residues in the CDR3. Germline CDR1 and CDR2: SGHNT and YYREEE (reference sequence). The chain links TRBV5-4 to TRBJ2-5; D unresolved. Source material: blood. The sequence was collected from an older woman in good health. The CDR3 sequence is CAGSNSIRETQYF. CDR3 in DNA: TGTGCCGGCAGCAATAGCATCCGAGAGACCCAGTACTTC.